This is a list of T cell receptor beta chains from one sample in a study of a mutant IDH1 vaccine in newly diagnosed glioma. These receptors are not linked to any known antigen. TCRdb's copy holds only in-frame clones and misses some; the assay was immunoSEQ multiplex PCR. The table includes about 82,000 clones, 85% detected once. Sequencing was performed on PBMCs, taken from a glioma patient whose treatment included an IDH1 peptide vaccine. All receptors derive from a man aged 30 to 45 with glioma. Some clones in this sample may be carry-over from other donors' samples. Both conserved end residues are part of each CDR3. Only part of the rows carry a size: once, few, many, or a class if the clone is expanded.

>TRBV15|NA|TRBJ1-5
CATSRGQVNQPQHF
>TRBV10-2|NA|TRBJ2-3
CASSVGLESTDTQYF
>TRBV4-2|NA|TRBJ1-1
CASSPTGGKMPLGAFF
>TRBV7-3|NA|TRBJ2-3
CASSLGLGHLIF
>TRBV7-9|NA|TRBJ1-1
CASSLEGHTEAFF
>TRBV4-3|few|TRBJ2-7
CASSQYPGDSYEQYF
>TRBV7-2|NA|TRBJ2-2
CASSGTGNTGELFF
>TRBV27|once|TRBJ2-3
CASRPLAGGPSDTQYF
>TRBV10-1|NA|TRBJ2-3
CASSEVGGRDTQYF
>TRBV27|NA|TRBJ2-1
CASRYGGHSYNEQFF
>TRBV7-8|NA|TRBJ2-3
CASSFTGAVAGGSTDTQYF
>TRBV7-9|NA|TRBJ1-5
CASSQSLGIGNQPQHF
>TRBV5-1|NA|TRBJ2-5
CASSLLGGPQETQYF
>TRBV2|NA|TRBJ1-5
CASSEKLRDQPQHF
>TRBV27|few|TRBJ1-5
CASSLTVYSNQPQHF
>TRBV7-2|NA|TRBJ1-1
CASRGTAGALNTEAFF
>TRBV5-1|NA|TRBJ2-7
CASSPSWGGSSYEQYF
>TRBV5-4|NA|TRBJ1-5
CASSRGGGQPQHF
>TRBV28|NA|TRBJ1-1
CASSDTLNTEAFF
>TRBV7-2|NA|TRBJ1-2
CASSRGDRENYGYTF
>TRBV19|NA|TRBJ2-2
CASSAVNTGELFF
>TRBV27|NA|TRBJ1-2
CASASGRLSGYTF
>TRBV7-2|NA|TRBJ1-1
CASSLVYFGGTEAFF
>TRBV6-5|NA|TRBJ1-6
CASSRGGNSPLHF
>TRBV18|NA|TRBJ1-1
CASSPSDSANTEAFF
>TRBV5-4|NA|TRBJ2-5
CASSLEGRETQYF
>TRBV7-8|once|TRBJ1-2
CASSSDRGRGYGYTF
>TRBV7-9|NA|TRBJ2-2
CASSPWDRDTGELFF
>TRBV18|NA|TRBJ1-1
CASSPRGSTEAFF
>TRBV5-1|NA|TRBJ2-7
CASSQGTEDAKYF
>TRBV19|once|TRBJ2-2
CASSIGGGGELFF
>TRBV7-9|once|TRBJ1-3
CASSLLTGNTIYF
>TRBV6-1|NA|TRBJ2-2
CASSVNRGDTGELFF
>TRBV11-2|few|TRBJ2-7
CATRSLSGRGSYEQYF